Below are 20 T cell receptor beta chains sequenced from a single sample in a study of blood T cell repertoires in COVID-19 (dated by TCRdb to about 2020). The library was prepared using the immunoSEQ multiplex PCR assay. TCRdb's version of the immuneACCESS table is confined to in-frame rearrangements and falls short of the full clone set. An unresolved V gene accounts for under half of the shortfall where checked; the remainder is of unknown origin. For this sample the table gives approximately 230,000 clones, of which 70% to 85% were detected only once. The top ten hold 15% of the sample. Input material: PBMCs or T cells enriched from blood (not recorded which). These receptors came from a man aged 40-49 years who had recovered from COVID-19.

This clone was recorded only once. The V call is TRBV19, the J call TRBJ1-3, with D uncertain. With 3 bases removed from V and 0 bases from J, the gap between germline ends came to 12 bases. This CDR3 has 16 amino acids. CDR1 is LNHDA, CDR2 SQIVND, per germline (reference sequence). CDR3 in amino acids: CASSIGPALSGNTIYF. CDR3 nucleotide sequence: TGTGCCAGTAGTATTGGGCCAGCTCTCTCTGGAAACACCATATATTTT.

The chain couples TRBV28 to TRBJ1-4; 8 bases map to TRBD1. The CDR3 covers 17 residues. V lost 5 bases to trimming and J lost 3 bases; unmatched junction nucleotides: 11. The V gene's germline CDR1 is MDHEN and CDR2 SYDVKM. The CDR3 sequence: CASSPRTGSVANEKLFF. The DNA for the CDR3 is TGTGCCAGCAGTCCGCGGACAGGGTCGGTAGCTAATGAAAAACTGTTTTTT.

This sequence joins TRBV4-3 and TRBJ2-7, with D possibly TRBD1 on 5 matching bases. From germline, CDR1 is LGHNA and CDR2 YSLEER. The CDR3 spans 16 residues. V shed 4 bases and J shed 5 bases, with 21 bases lying between them. This CDR3 reads CASSPAGYRGKNEQYF. DNA of the CDR3: TGCGCCAGCAGCCCGGCCGGGTATAGGGGAAAGAACGAGCAGTACTTC.

A few counts support this clone. The chain uses TRBV9 and TRBJ1-3; D remains ambiguous. Deletions cut 6 bases from V and 0 bases from J, with 7 bases between. This CDR3 region has 13 residues. Germline V gene data show CDR1 as SGDLS and CDR2 as YYNGEE. CDR3 amino acids: CASTGSSGNTIYF. DNA for the CDR3: TGTGCCAGCACGGGGAGCTCTGGAAACACCATATATTTT.

The J gene is TRBJ2-5, the V gene TRBV15; D is perhaps TRBD1 (7 bases). Trimming pared 0 bases from V and 5 bases from J, leaving 13 bases between. CDR3 length equals 15 residues. Germline V gene sequence: CDR1 LNHNV, CDR2 YYDKDF (reference sequence). The chain's CDR3 is CATSRDQAGGETQYF. The CDR3 DNA is TGTGCCACCAGCAGAGATCAGGCAGGGGGGGAGACCCAGTACTTC.

This clone is a singleton in its sample. The chain links TRBV5-1 to TRBJ2-5; 9 nucleotides line up with TRBD1. The CDR3 runs to 17 residues. Germline trimming cut 4 bases from V and 5 bases from J; bases unmatched to any gene: 15. Germline V gene lookup returns CDR1 SGHRS and CDR2 YFSETQ. The CDR3 nucleotides read TGCGCCAGCAGCCTCCCTTTCCAGGACAGGGGAAGGGAGACCCAGTACTTC. It codes for CASSLPFQDRGRETQYF.

This sequence joins TRBV9 and TRBJ1-5; no reliable D call. The length of the CDR3 is 15 residues. V lost 0 bases, J lost 0 bases, and 7 bases lay in between. Germline V lookup: CDR1 SGDLS, CDR2 YYNGEE. The CDR3 reads CASSVEQFSNQPQHF. In DNA, the CDR3 is TGTGCCAGCAGCGTAGAACAGTTTAGCAATCAGCCCCAGCATTTT.

CDR3 region: CASSFGRSGTDTQYF. CDR3 nucleotide sequence: TGTGCCAGCAGCTTTGGGAGATCCGGCACAGATACGCAGTATTTT. The genes are TRBV7-9 and TRBJ2-3, with TRBD2 as a possible D gene (5 bases). This CDR3 spans 15 amino acids. V lost 3 bases, J lost 1 base, and 11 bases lay in between. The germline V gene has CDR1 SEHNR and CDR2 FQNEAQ (reference sequence).

CDR3 loop: CASSSGKDYGYTF. The DNA of the CDR3 is TGTGCCAGCAGTTCCGGGAAAGACTATGGCTACACCTTC. The chain has TRBV28 and TRBJ1-2, with unresolved D. The germline gives CDR1 MDHEN, CDR2 SYDVKM. There are 13 residues in the CDR3. Trimming shortened V by 4 bases and J by 3 bases, and 9 bases separated the two germline ends.

By share, this clone ranks as medium-sized. The chain is built from TRBV2 and TRBJ1-5; 9 nucleotides match TRBD1. With 8 bases clipped from V and 7 bases from J, the junction kept 9 bases outside the gene matches. The CDR3 covers 14 residues. CDR1 and CDR2 (germline): SNHLY, FYNNEI. The CDR3 protein is CASGEGQGEQPQHF. CDR3 nucleotide sequence: TGTGCCAGCGGGGAGGGACAGGGAGAGCAGCCCCAGCATTTT. The full variable domain, rest sourced from reference TRBV2 and TRBJ1-5, is EPEVTQTPSHQVTQMGQEVILRCVPISNHLYFYWYRQILGQKVEFLVSFYNNEISEKSEIFDDQFSVERPDGSNFTLKIRSTKLEDSAMYFCASGEGQGEQPQHFGDGTRLSIL.

The chain uses TRBV12-3 or TRBV12-4 and TRBJ2-7; 10 bases match TRBD2. This CDR3 has 13 amino acids. With 7 bases clipped from V and 5 bases from J, the junction kept 5 bases outside the gene matches. The CDR3 region has the DNA TGTGCCAGCACCCCGGGACTAGCGAACGAGCAGTACTTC. Translated, it gives CASTPGLANEQYF.

This clone was recorded once. V is TRBV7-8 and J is TRBJ1-6; D not certain. CDR3 length equals 15 residues. Deletions cut 6 bases from V and 10 bases from J, with 19 bases between. Germline V gives CDR1 SGHVS, CDR2 FQNEAQ. CDR3: CASSDTLPNQSPLHF. CDR3 coding DNA: TGTGCCAGCAGTGATACCCTCCCAAATCAGTCACCCCTCCACTTT. The full variable domain, rest sourced from reference TRBV7-8 and TRBJ1-6, is GAGVSQSPRYKVAKRGQDVALRCDPISGHVSLFWYQQALGQGPEFLTYFQNEAQLDKSGLPSDRFFAERPEGSVSTLKIQRTQQEDSAVYLCASSDTLPNQSPLHFGNGTRLTVT.

The V call is TRBV7-2, the J call TRBJ2-5, with 10 bases lining up with TRBD2. V lost 3 bases, J lost 5 bases, and 6 bases stayed unmatched. This CDR3 is built from 15 residues. Germline V gene data show CDR1 as SGHTA and CDR2 as FQGNSA. CDR3: CASSFQRGGLETQYF. The CDR3, as DNA: TGTGCCAGCAGCTTTCAGCGGGGGGGCCTGGAGACCCAGTACTTC.

The chain couples TRBV7-2 to TRBJ1-2, with D tentatively TRBD1 (6 bases). V lost 0 bases and J 4 bases, leaving 9 bases between the germline ends. Germline V gives CDR1 SGHTA, CDR2 FQGNSA. The CDR3 contains 14 residues. In DNA form, the CDR3 reads TGTGCCAGCAGCTTAGCTGACAGGCTCTATGGCTACACCTTC. Translated, it gives CASSLADRLYGYTF.

On this clone itself: One end of the junction does not line up with germline, which may come from a read error. This chain connects TRBV5-1 to TRBJ1-4; maybe TRBD1 (6 bases). This CDR3 comprises 13 residues. CDR1 and CDR2 from the germline V gene are SGHRS and YFSETQ. CDR3: CASSLGGSEKLFF. The CDR3 bases are TGCGCCAGCAGCTTAGGGGGAAGTGAAAAACTATTTTTT.

This clone was observed a handful of times. The chain couples TRBV7-6 to TRBJ2-7, with a tentative D call TRBD1 (5 bases). This CDR3 spans 16 amino acids. Trimming shortened V by 1 base and J by 5 bases, and 18 bases separated the two germline ends. Germline values: CDR1 SGHVS, CDR2 FNYEAQ. CDR3 loop: CASSLDRPGSSDEQYF. DNA for the CDR3: TGTGCCAGCAGCTTAGACCGGCCAGGGTCTTCGGACGAGCAGTACTTC. The variable domain in full, with the rest retrieved from reference TRBV7-6 and TRBJ2-7, is GAGVSQSPRYKVTKRGQDVALRCDPISGHVSLYWYRQALGQGPEFLTYFNYEAQQDKSGLPNDRFSAERPEGSISTLTIQRTEQRDSAMYRCASSLDRPGSSDEQYFGPGTRLTVT.

V is TRBV7-9 and J is TRBJ1-2; D gene uncertain. The CDR3 loop spans 12 amino acids. V was pared by 2 bases and J by 8 bases, with 9 bases between. The V gene's germline CDR1 is SEHNR and CDR2 FQNEAQ (reference sequence). Written as DNA, the CDR3 is TGTGCCAGCAGCTTATTTCCTAGAGGCTACACCTTC. Its protein is CASSLFPRGYTF.

This clone was observed a single time. The rearrangement links TRBV3-1 (or the pseudogene TRBV3-2) to TRBJ2-5; 9 nucleotides match TRBD2. The CDR3 extends over 16 amino acids. CDR1 LGHDT and CDR2 YNNKEL come from the germline V gene (reference sequence). The V segment lost 5 bases and the J segment 6 bases; nucleotides outside the gene matches: 13. The CDR3 DNA reads as TGTGCCAGCAGCGAAGGGGGGCTAGCGGGACGGAAGACCCAGTACTTC. Translation: CASSEGGLAGRKTQYF.

The chain uses TRBV7-9 and TRBJ2-7; possible D gene TRBD1, 5 bases. With 5 bases removed from V and 0 bases from J, the gap between germline ends came to 11 bases. This CDR3 has 14 residues. Germline CDR1 and CDR2: SEHNR and FQNEAQ (reference sequence). CDR3 loop: CASSQTGNSYEQYF. CDR3 DNA: TGTGCCAGCAGCCAAACAGGAAACTCCTACGAGCAGTACTTC.

The chain is built from TRBV13 and TRBJ1-5, with D possibly being TRBD1 (6 bases). Germline V CDR1 and CDR2: PRHDT, FYEKMQ (reference sequence). This CDR3 has 13 residues. The V end lost 8 bases, the J end lost 2 bases, and 10 bases lay between the germline ends. The DNA for the CDR3 is TGTGCCAGCTGTAACAGGGGCAATCAGCCCCAGCATTTT. Amino acids: CASCNRGNQPQHF. Supplemented by reference TRBV13 and TRBJ1-5, the full variable domain reads AAGVIQSPRHLIKEKRETATLKCYPIPRHDTVYWYQQGPGQDPQFLISFYEKMQSDKGSIPDRFSAQQFSDYHSELNMSSLELGDSALYFCASCNRGNQPQHFGDGTRLSIL.